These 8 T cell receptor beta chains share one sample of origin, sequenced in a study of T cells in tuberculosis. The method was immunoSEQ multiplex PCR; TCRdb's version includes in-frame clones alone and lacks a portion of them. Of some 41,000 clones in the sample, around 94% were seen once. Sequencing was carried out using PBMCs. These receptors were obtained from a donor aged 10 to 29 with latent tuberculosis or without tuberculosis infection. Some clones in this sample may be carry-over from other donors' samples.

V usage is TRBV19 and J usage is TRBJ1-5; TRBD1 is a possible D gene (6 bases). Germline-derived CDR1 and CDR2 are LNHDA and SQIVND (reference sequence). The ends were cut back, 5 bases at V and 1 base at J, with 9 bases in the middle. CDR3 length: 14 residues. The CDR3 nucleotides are TGTGCCAGTAGTGCGGACAGAAGCAATCAGCCCCAGCATTTT. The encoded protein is CASSADRSNQPQHF. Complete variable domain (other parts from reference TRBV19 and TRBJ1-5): DGGITQSPKYLFRKEGQNVTLSCEQNLNHDAMYWYRQDPGQGLRLIYYSQIVNDFQKGDIAEGYSVSREKKESFPLTVTSAQKNPTAFYLCASSADRSNQPQHFGDGTRLSIL.

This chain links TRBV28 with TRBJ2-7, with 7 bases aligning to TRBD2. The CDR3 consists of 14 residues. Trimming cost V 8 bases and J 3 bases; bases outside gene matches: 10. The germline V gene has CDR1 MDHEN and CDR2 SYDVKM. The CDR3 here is CASLRAGDIYEQYF. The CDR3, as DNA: TGTGCCAGCCTCCGGGCGGGAGACATCTACGAGCAGTACTTC.

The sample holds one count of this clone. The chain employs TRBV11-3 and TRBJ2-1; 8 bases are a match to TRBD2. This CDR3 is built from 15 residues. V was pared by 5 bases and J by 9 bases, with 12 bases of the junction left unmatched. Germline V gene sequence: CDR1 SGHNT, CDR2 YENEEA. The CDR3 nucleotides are TGTGCCAGCAGCCCGGGAGGGAACCGGGGTCCTGAGCAGTTCTTC. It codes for CASSPGGNRGPEQFF.

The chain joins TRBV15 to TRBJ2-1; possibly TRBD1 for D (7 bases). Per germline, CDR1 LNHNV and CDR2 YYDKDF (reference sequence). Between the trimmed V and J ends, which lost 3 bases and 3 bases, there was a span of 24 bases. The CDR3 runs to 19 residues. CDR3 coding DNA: TGTGCCACCAGCAGGGCTCATGGGAGCGGAGGGGGCATCTACAATGAGCAGTTCTTC. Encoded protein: CATSRAHGSGGGIYNEQFF.

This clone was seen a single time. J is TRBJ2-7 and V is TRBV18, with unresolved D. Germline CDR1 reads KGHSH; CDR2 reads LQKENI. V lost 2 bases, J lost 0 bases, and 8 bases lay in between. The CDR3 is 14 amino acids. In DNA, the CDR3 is TGTGCCAGCTCACCAGAGACTCACTCCTACGAGCAGTACTTC. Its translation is CASSPETHSYEQYF.

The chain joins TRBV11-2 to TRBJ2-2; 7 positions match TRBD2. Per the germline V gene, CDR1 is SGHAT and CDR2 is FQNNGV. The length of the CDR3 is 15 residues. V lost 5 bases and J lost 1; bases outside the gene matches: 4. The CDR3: CASSRTRRNTGELFF. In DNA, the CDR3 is TGTGCCAGCAGCCGGACTAGAAGGAACACCGGGGAGCTGTTTTTT.

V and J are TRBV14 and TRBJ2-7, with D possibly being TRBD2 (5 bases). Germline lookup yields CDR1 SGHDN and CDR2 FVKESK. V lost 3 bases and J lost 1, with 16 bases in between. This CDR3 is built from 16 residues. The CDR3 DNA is TGTGCCAGCAGCCACCGTCTCGGACTGGAATCCTACGAGCAGTACTTC. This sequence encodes CASSHRLGLESYEQYF.

CDR3 sequence reads: CSVEAPRGGDRADTQYF. The CDR3 DNA is TGCAGCGTTGAAGCCCCGAGGGGGGGAGATCGGGCAGATACGCAGTATTTT. V usage is TRBV29-1 and J usage is TRBJ2-3, with D perhaps matching TRBD2 (7 bases). V was shortened by 1 base and J by 4 bases, with 21 bases between the two germline ends. From germline, CDR1 is SQVTM and CDR2 ANQGSEA. CDR3 length: 17 amino acids.